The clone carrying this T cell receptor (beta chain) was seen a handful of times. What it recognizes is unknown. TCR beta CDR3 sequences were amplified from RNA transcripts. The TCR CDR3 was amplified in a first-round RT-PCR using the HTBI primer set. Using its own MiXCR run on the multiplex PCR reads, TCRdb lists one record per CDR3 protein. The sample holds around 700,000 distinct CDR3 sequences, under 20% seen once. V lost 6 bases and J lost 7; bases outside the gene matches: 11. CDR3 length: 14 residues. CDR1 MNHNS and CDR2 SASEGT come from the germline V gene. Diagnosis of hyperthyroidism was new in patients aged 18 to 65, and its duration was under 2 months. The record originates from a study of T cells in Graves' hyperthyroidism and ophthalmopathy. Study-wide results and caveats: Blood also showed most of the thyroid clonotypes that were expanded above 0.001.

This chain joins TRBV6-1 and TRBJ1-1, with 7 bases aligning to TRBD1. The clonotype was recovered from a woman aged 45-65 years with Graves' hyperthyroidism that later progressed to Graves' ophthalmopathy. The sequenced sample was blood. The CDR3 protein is CASSAGTATFEAFF. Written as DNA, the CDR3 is TGTGCCAGCAGCGCCGGGACAGCGACCTTTGAAGCTTTCTTT.